The rows below give T cell receptor beta chains drawn from one sample of a study of T cell repertoires in cytomegalovirus infection. TCRdb fed the reads into MiXCR, producing one record per CDR3 protein. The sample holds 450,000 to 550,000 distinct CDR3 sequences, about 15% seen once. The sample comprised CD8+ T cells from PBMCs. The receptor source for this set is a human donor in good health (CMV status not recorded). Some clones in this sample may be carry-over from other donors' samples. CDR3s leave out the opening cysteine and the closing phenylalanine or tryptophan. The order of the fields is clone size, V gene, CDR3 protein. Rows give clone size only sometimes, using once, few, many, or a class for an expanded clone.

NA,TRBV20-1,SARDTESYEQY
many,TRBV7-2,ASSLETGGKETQY
many,TRBV7-9,ASSPGVRQPQH
few,TRBV7-3,ASSADRSDTQY
many,TRBV2,ASRARARQETQY
few,TRBV29-1,SVEGLTGPLFQETQY
many,TRBV27,ASLGGGNTEAF
NA,TRBV7-3,ASSLTWDSGPLNEQF
few,TRBV11-2,ASSLGAETQY
few,TRBV5-4,ASSLGTGNTGELF
few,TRBV4-1,ASSQVPKYEQY
many,TRBV6-5,ASSYAGEQY
few,TRBV6-6,ASSPLTLILNTEAF
few,TRBV7-9,ASSFRTSGAFNEQF
many,TRBV24-1,ATSVGLADEQF
few,TRBV15,ATSEPGTPAYEQY
NA,TRBV15,ATSRTLGESYNEQF
few,TRBV20-1,SAPPGQGASQPQH
many,TRBV7-9,ASNRPPDLRETQY
few,TRBV28,ASSLDRGHYGYT
NA,TRBV14,ASSPDSFNEQF
many,TRBV7-6,ASSNRLLSTTNEKLF
few,TRBV6-1,ASSDPQDYT
few,TRBV6-1,ASRYYNEQF
many,TRBV28,ASSFSAAEQY
NA,TRBV29-1,SAAGGRGYNEQF
NA,TRBV7-9,ASSQTQGIDTEAF
many,TRBV12-3/TRBV12-4,ASSETSGSPEQY
NA,TRBV5-1,ASKTRPGLGKAGETQY
NA,TRBV9,ASGQNSYEQY
many,TRBV7-2,ASSLGVSH
many,TRBV7-2,ASSLARGARTDTQY
many,TRBV12-3/TRBV12-4,ASSFSGSNTGELF
few,TRBV6-6,ASSYTPDRTLAKNIQY
many,TRBV7-2,ASSLVESSNQPQH
few,TRBV6-1,ASSHSIGVTDTQY
many,TRBV12-3/TRBV12-4,ASSQIRGGITEAF
few,TRBV28,ASSPVGPPQH
many,TRBV4-1,ASSQESVVAGGGTDTQY
many,TRBV7-3,ASSPIGDEQF
many,TRBV12-3/TRBV12-4,ASSPTGDTQY
many,TRBV7-9,ASSTGTGNQPQH
NA,TRBV20-1,SAYGTGQGETQY
many,TRBV28,ASSSLFTGTGRIEQY
NA,TRBV12-3/TRBV12-4,ASSPDRSTFLPAGELF
many,TRBV7-7,ASSLGAGSNQPQH
NA,TRBV11-3,ASSFTGTGFYNEQF
many,TRBV6-6,ASSYGGAETQY
many,TRBV7-2,ASSLETGTYGYT